What follows are 24 T cell receptor beta chains derived from one specimen sequenced in a study of cytomegalovirus exposure and HLA in healthy donors (TCRdb year 2017). Receptor libraries were prepared by the immunoSEQ multiplex PCR assay. The multiplex PCR relied on a mix of 60 forward primers for TCR Vbeta segments and 13 reverse primers for TCR Jbeta segments. TCRdb took this table from immuneACCESS and kept in-frame rearrangements with V and J called. Such tables lack part of the clones; where checked against another copy, unresolved V genes explain under half of the gap, and the rest is unexplained. The table for this sample lists approximately 110,000 clones. Together, the top ten hold 6.5% to 7% of the sample. Material for sequencing was PBMCs. Every receptor here comes from a man aged 40-50 years in good health and CMV-seropositive.

The V gene is TRBV5-6, the J gene TRBJ1-1; 9 bases match TRBD1. The germline V gene has CDR1 SGHDT and CDR2 YYEEEE. CDR3 length equals 14 residues. V trimming: 0 bases; J trimming: 5 bases; junction bases outside the gene matches: 2. The CDR3 DNA sequence: TGTGCCAGCAGCTTGGGGACAGGGGTGACTGAAGCTTTCTTT. It specifies CASSLGTGVTEAFF.

This chain uses TRBV29-1 with TRBJ2-7, with 9 bases matching TRBD1. The CDR3 spans 12 residues. V gave up 5 bases and J gave up 6 bases; unmatched junction bases: 5. Germline CDR1 and CDR2: SQVTM and ANQGSEA. DNA of the CDR3: TGCAGCGTTTGGGACAGGGCAACCGAGCAGTACTTC. Protein product: CSVWDRATEQYF.

The chain has TRBV18 and TRBJ1-4, with D unclear. Trimming removed 5 bases at V and 8 bases at J, with 9 bases between. This CDR3 region has 12 residues. Germline V lookup: CDR1 KGHSH, CDR2 LQKENI. The CDR3 DNA reads as TGTGCCAGCTCAGAGGAGAGAGAAAAACTGTTTTTT. This translates into CASSEEREKLFF.

The rearrangement joins TRBV5-4 to TRBJ1-1; the match to TRBD1 covers 7 bases. The CDR3 spans 16 residues. CDR1 is SGHNT, CDR2 YYREEE, per germline (reference sequence). Trimming cost V 4 bases and J 1 base; bases outside gene matches: 10. The CDR3 reads CASSRGGGKENTEAFF. Written as DNA, the CDR3 is TGTGCCAGCAGCCGCGGAGGGGGCAAGGAGAACACTGAAGCTTTCTTT.

CDR3 residues: CASTKQGAFGANVLTF. The CDR3 DNA reads as TGTGCCAGCACCAAACAGGGGGCTTTTGGGGCCAACGTCCTGACTTTC. The rearrangement links TRBV9 to TRBJ2-6; TRBD1 agrees at 9 bases. CDR1 and CDR2 from the germline V gene are SGDLS and YYNGEE. Trimming took 6 bases from V and 3 from J; bases not matched to a gene: 7. This CDR3 has 16 residues.

The chain joins TRBV19 to TRBJ1-1; perhaps TRBD1 as D (6 bases). The CDR3 has 13 residues. Trimming shortened V by 4 bases and J by 6 bases, and 12 bases separated the two germline ends. CDR1 is LNHDA and CDR2 is SQIVND in the germline V gene (reference sequence). In DNA, the CDR3 is TGTGCCAGTAGTAGACAGGATTGGGCTGAAGCTTTCTTT. Protein product: CASSRQDWAEAFF.

J is TRBJ2-5 and V is TRBV7-9, with TRBD1 identical over 8 bases. The DNA end lines up better with TRBJ2-7; the J call may be wrong. Germline-derived CDR1 and CDR2 are SEHNR and FQNEAQ (reference sequence). The CDR3 is 17 amino acids. CDR3 nucleotides: TGTGCCAGCAGCTTAACCGGGACAGGTCCTCCGGTTTACGAGCAGTACTTC. Translated, it gives CASSLTGTGPPVYEQYF.

For the CDR3, the DNA is TGTGCCAGCAGCTTAGTGGCCCTGTTAGCGGGAGTAGGGGACGGGGAGCTGTTTTTT. It yields the protein CASSLVALLAGVGDGELFF. The chain combines TRBV7-2 with TRBJ2-2, with 9 nucleotides matching TRBD2. The germline CDR1 and CDR2 sequences are SGHTA and FQGNSA. CDR3 length: 19 residues. V shed 1 base, J shed 7 bases, and the junction held 16 bases outside the gene matches.

The chain is built from TRBV18 and TRBJ2-5; D uncertain. This CDR3 contains 13 residues. Between the trimmed V and J ends, which lost 8 bases and 2 bases, there was a span of 12 bases. Germline V lookup: CDR1 KGHSH, CDR2 LQKENI. The CDR3 DNA sequence: TGTGCCAGCAAGCTTCCAGGACAAGAGACCCAGTACTTC. Amino acid sequence: CASKLPGQETQYF.

The J gene is TRBJ2-3, the V gene TRBV28; TRBD2 might be the D (5 bases). The CDR3 totals 18 residues. Germline values: CDR1 MDHEN, CDR2 SYDVKM. Trimming shortened V by 8 bases and J by 1 base, and 25 bases separated the two germline ends. CDR3 nucleotide sequence: TGTGCCAGCGGCGGCCGGAGTAGCGCTCTACCTCGCACAGATACGCAGTATTTT. It translates to CASGGRSSALPRTDTQYF.

This chain uses TRBV19 with TRBJ1-1, with 11 bases fitting TRBD1. Looked up from germline, CDR1 is LNHDA and CDR2 is SQIVND (reference sequence). V lost 5 bases to trimming and J lost 10 bases; unmatched junction nucleotides: 12. CDR3 size: 15 residues. The chain's CDR3 is CASSPYSGQGAGAFF. The CDR3 DNA reads TGTGCCAGTAGTCCCTACTCAGGACAGGGGGCTGGAGCTTTCTTT. Full variable domain (missing parts from reference TRBV19 and TRBJ1-1): DGGITQSPKYLFRKEGQNVTLSCEQNLNHDAMYWYRQDPGQGLRLIYYSQIVNDFQKGDIAEGYSVSREKKESFPLTVTSAQKNPTAFYLCASSPYSGQGAGAFFGQGTRLTVV.

V and J are TRBV5-1 and TRBJ1-2; the match to TRBD1 covers 8 bases. CDR1 and CDR2 from the germline V gene are SGHRS and YFSETQ. Unmatched junction bases numbered 6, after V lost 3 bases and J lost 8 bases. CDR3 size: 13 residues. CDR3 DNA sequence: TGCGCCAGCAGCTCCGGGACAGGCCGGGGCTACACCTTC. Its protein product is CASSSGTGRGYTF.

The chain uses TRBV29-1 and TRBJ2-1; the D is unclear. V was shortened by 3 bases and J by 1 base, with 16 bases between the two germline ends. This CDR3 is built from 16 residues. Germline CDR1 SQVTM, CDR2 ANQGSEA. Here the CDR3 reads CSVDIADSLSYNEQFF. In nucleotides, the CDR3 is TGCAGCGTTGATATAGCAGACTCTCTTTCCTACAATGAGCAGTTCTTC.

The genes are TRBV28 and TRBJ2-3, with D uncertain. The V end was cut by 3 bases, the J end by 5 bases, with 18 bases between. There are 16 residues in the CDR3. Germline-derived CDR1 and CDR2 are MDHEN and SYDVKM. The CDR3 loop is CASSLAAAPNVDTQYF. CDR3 sequence (DNA): TGTGCCAGCAGTTTGGCGGCGGCGCCAAACGTAGATACGCAGTATTTT.

The chain joins TRBV27 to TRBJ1-5; D is undetermined. The CDR3 covers 13 residues. V gave up 0 bases and J gave up 6 bases, with 6 bases separating them. Per germline, CDR1 MNHEY and CDR2 SMNVEV (reference sequence). The CDR3 protein is CASSLSGRQPQHF. For the CDR3, the DNA is TGTGCCAGCAGTTTATCGGGCCGTCAGCCCCAGCATTTT.

The chain uses TRBV25-1 and TRBJ2-1; 12 nucleotides line up with TRBD2. Germline V lookup: CDR1 MGHDK, CDR2 SYGVNS. CDR3 length equals 15 residues. The V and J ends lost 4 bases and 10 bases, in that order; junction bases with no gene match: 8. The CDR3 loop reads CASSALAGGPGEQFF. The CDR3 DNA follows: TGTGCCAGCAGTGCGCTAGCGGGAGGGCCTGGGGAGCAGTTCTTC.

CDR3 amino acids: CASKREGPLRDQETQYF. CDR3 sequence (DNA): TGTGCCAGCAAGAGGGAGGGTCCCCTCAGAGACCAAGAGACCCAGTACTTC. The rearrangement uses TRBV6-4 and TRBJ2-5; 7 nucleotides agree with TRBD2. In germline, CDR1 is MRHNA, CDR2 SNTAGT. V lost 7 bases to trimming and J lost 0 bases; unmatched junction nucleotides: 14. The CDR3 has 17 residues.

As to this clone: An end of the junction does not agree with germline; a read error may underlie this. The gene calls are TRBV28 and TRBJ2-2; D perhaps matches TRBD2 (6 bases). CDR1 is MDHEN, CDR2 SYDVKM, per germline. The CDR3 totals 16 residues. The CDR3 protein is CASRVGGVRSHRGAVF. The CDR3 nucleotides are TGTGCCAGCAGGGTAGGAGGGGTTCGGTCCCACCGGGGAGCTGTTTTT.

The gene calls are TRBV13 and TRBJ2-7; the match to TRBD1 covers 7 bases. Germline CDR1 reads PRHDT; CDR2 reads FYEKMQ (reference sequence). CDR3 length: 15 amino acids. V shed 6 bases, J shed 0 bases, and the junction held 8 bases outside the gene matches. The DNA of the CDR3 is TGTGCCAGCAGTTTCCTCGGGACAGACTCCTACGAGCAGTACTTC. Protein sequence: CASSFLGTDSYEQYF.

The J gene is TRBJ2-4, the V gene TRBV14, with 8 bases lining up with TRBD1. This CDR3 has 13 amino acids. V lost 2 bases, J lost 9 bases, and 3 bases stayed unmatched. Per the germline V gene, CDR1 is SGHDN and CDR2 is FVKESK. Here the CDR3 reads CASSQTQGAIQYF. The CDR3 DNA sequence: TGTGCCAGCAGCCAAACCCAGGGGGCCATTCAGTACTTC.

The V call is TRBV18, the J call TRBJ2-1; perhaps TRBD1 as D (6 bases). CDR3 length: 15 amino acids. CDR1 is KGHSH, CDR2 LQKENI, per germline. V lost 4 bases and J 7 bases, leaving 17 bases between the germline ends. CDR3 in DNA: TGTGCCAGCTCACTACCTTTCGGACAGTCGAATGAGCAGTTCTTC. This codes for CASSLPFGQSNEQFF.

The chain combines TRBV7-3 with TRBJ2-3; tentatively, D is TRBD2 (6 bases). This CDR3 is 15 amino acids long. Trimming cost V 1 base and J 0 bases, with 8 bases left between them. Germline-derived CDR1 and CDR2 are SGHTA and FQGTGA. CDR3 region: CASSLSRGSTDTQYF. CDR3 nucleotides: TGTGCCAGCAGCTTAAGTCGGGGGAGCACAGATACGCAGTATTTT. Based on the CDR3 plus reference TRBV7-3 and TRBJ2-3, the full variable domain is GAGVSQTPSNKVTEKGKYVELRCDPISGHTALYWYRQSLGQGPEFLIYFQGTGAADDSGLPNDRFFAVRPEGSVSTLKIQRTERGDSAVYLCASSLSRGSTDTQYFGPGTRLTVL.

The chain recombines TRBV5-6 with TRBJ2-7; 9 bases map to TRBD1. CDR1 and CDR2 (germline): SGHDT, YYEEEE. The CDR3 totals 14 residues. Trimming took 3 bases from V and 4 from J; bases not matched to a gene: 5. CDR3 bases: TGTGCCAGCAGCTGGAGGGACAGGGTGTACGAGCAGTACTTC. It codes for CASSWRDRVYEQYF. Full variable domain (outside the CDR3, taken from reference TRBV5-6 and TRBJ2-7): DAGVTQSPTHLIKTRGQQVTLRCSPKSGHDTVSWYQQALGQGPQFIFQYYEEEERQRGNFPDRFSGHQFPNYSSELNVNALLLGDSALYLCASSWRDRVYEQYFGPGTRLTVT.

The V and J genes are TRBV27 and TRBJ1-2; 8 bases are a match to TRBD1. J was trimmed by 0 bases and V by 5 bases; bases with no gene match: 11. CDR3 length equals 17 residues. CDR1 is MNHEY, CDR2 SMNVEV, per germline (reference sequence). The chain's CDR3 is CASSTTTGVKTNYGYTF. The CDR3 DNA reads as TGTGCCAGCAGTACCACGACAGGGGTGAAAACTAACTATGGCTACACCTTC.